The TCR beta chain described here comes from a study of T-cell reconstitution after alpha-beta-depleted transplantation in children. V was pared by 0 bases and J by 6 bases, with 13 bases between. Germline-derived CDR1 and CDR2 are SGHRS and YFSETQ. This CDR3 has 15 residues. Findings and caveats of the study: Reportedly, roughly two months post-transplant, alpha-beta T cells arose from several hundred expanded graft clones. TCRbeta diversity was high at day 60 in some patients (a result of surviving recipient T cells and thymic progenitors).

There are a few counts of this clonotype. Antigen unknown. For TCRbeta, the library was prepared with unique molecular identifiers. MiXCR was run by TCRdb on the PCR reads, yielding one entry per CDR3 protein. The table shows about 200,000 distinct CDR3 sequences, with 17% occurring only once. The material was PBMCs, mostly from graft donor cells, obtained 360 days after TCRalphabeta/CD19-depleted stem cell transplant. This chain uses TRBV5-1 with TRBJ2-1; D ambiguous. The origin of this receptor is a male patient aged 2 to 10 who had a stem cell transplant for acute lymphoblastic leukemia, so the T cells may come from the graft donor. In DNA, the CDR3 is TGCGCCAGCAGCTTGGAGTCCCGGGCTACCAATGAGCAGTTCTTC. Translated, it gives CASSLESRATNEQFF. The entire variable domain, with the rest obtained from reference TRBV5-1 and TRBJ2-1, is as follows: KAGVTQTPRYLIKTRGQQVTLSCSPISGHRSVSWYQQTPGQGLQFLFEYFSETQRNKGNFPGRFSGRQFSNSRSEMNVSTLELGDSALYLCASSLESRATNEQFFGPGTRLTVL.